A selection of T cell receptor beta chains follows, all from one sample in a study. From the RT-PCR reads, TCRdb called clonotypes with MiXCR, one entry per CDR3 protein. The repertoire holds 550,000 to 750,000 distinct CDR3 sequences, with approximately 14% as singletons. Sample: memory CD4+ T cells from blood. The receptor source for this set is a female donor in good health, serving as a healthy control. The CDR3 runs from the conserved cysteine through the conserved F or W. A D gene is named only where the DNA matches it firmly. For some rows the clone size is stated as once, few or many, or as a class when expanded; others skip it.

clone_size: many
v_call: TRBV3-1
j_call: TRBJ2-1
cdr3_length: 13
d_call: .
cdr3_nt: TGTGCCAGCAGCCGAGCGCCGGACCCTGAGCAGTTCTTC
cdr3_aa: CASSRAPDPEQFF

clone_size: many
v_call: TRBV12-3/TRBV12-4
j_call: TRBJ1-5
cdr3_length: 16
d_call: TRBD1
cdr3_nt: TGTGCCAGCAGTTTAGCCGGGACAGGGCAGGGGAGGCCCCAGCATTTT
cdr3_aa: CASSLAGTGQGRPQHF

clone_size: .
v_call: TRBV27
j_call: TRBJ2-3
cdr3_length: 14
d_call: .
cdr3_nt: TGTGCCAGCAGTTTTCTAGGGGAGGCAGATACGCAGTATTTT
cdr3_aa: CASSFLGEADTQYF

clone_size: .
v_call: TRBV20-1
j_call: TRBJ2-7
cdr3_length: 14
d_call: TRBD1
cdr3_nt: TGCAGTTCGTCAGCCGGGACAGTAGGCTACGAGCAGTACTTC
cdr3_aa: CSSSAGTVGYEQYF

clone_size: .
v_call: TRBV5-1
j_call: TRBJ2-3
cdr3_length: 17
d_call: .
cdr3_nt: TGCGCCAGCAGCTTGATCCTAACGGGAAGAGTAACAGATACGCAGTATTTT
cdr3_aa: CASSLILTGRVTDTQYF

clone_size: many
v_call: TRBV7-3
j_call: TRBJ1-6
cdr3_length: 14
d_call: TRBD1
cdr3_nt: TGTGCCAGCAGCTCGACAGGGGGCTTTTCACCCCTCCACTTT
cdr3_aa: CASSSTGGFSPLHF

clone_size: .
v_call: TRBV3-1
j_call: TRBJ2-7
cdr3_length: 19
d_call: TRBD2
cdr3_nt: TGTGCCAGCAGCCTGGGGCTGAGGGGACTAGCGGGAGTCCCCTACGAGCAGTACTTC
cdr3_aa: CASSLGLRGLAGVPYEQYF

clone_size: many
v_call: TRBV30
j_call: TRBJ2-7
cdr3_length: 12
d_call: TRBD1
cdr3_nt: TGTGCCTTGGACAGGACGCTCTACGAGCAGTACTTC
cdr3_aa: CALDRTLYEQYF

clone_size: .
v_call: TRBV12-3/TRBV12-4
j_call: TRBJ2-7
cdr3_length: 19
d_call: .
cdr3_nt: TGTGCCAGCAGTCATCGACTCCCGACGCTAGGTCCCCGTAACTACGAGCAGTACTTC
cdr3_aa: CASSHRLPTLGPRNYEQYF

clone_size: many
v_call: TRBV6-5
j_call: TRBJ1-5
cdr3_length: 13
d_call: .
cdr3_nt: TGTGCCAGCAGTTCCAGGGGTGATCAGCCCCAGCATTTT
cdr3_aa: CASSSRGDQPQHF

clone_size: few
v_call: TRBV11-3
j_call: TRBJ2-1
cdr3_length: 17
d_call: .
cdr3_nt: TGTGCCAGCAGCCCAAACGGACGGACCTTGGGGGACAATGAGCAGTTCTTC
cdr3_aa: CASSPNGRTLGDNEQFF

clone_size: many
v_call: TRBV12-3/TRBV12-4
j_call: TRBJ1-5
cdr3_length: 14
d_call: .
cdr3_nt: TGTGCCAGCAGTTTCCTGGTCCCTGGACAGCCCCAGCATTTT
cdr3_aa: CASSFLVPGQPQHF

clone_size: few
v_call: TRBV20-1
j_call: TRBJ1-3
cdr3_length: 15
d_call: .
cdr3_nt: TGCAGTGCTAGTCGTAGGGGCGCGGGTGGAAACACCATATATTTT
cdr3_aa: CSASRRGAGGNTIYF

clone_size: few
v_call: TRBV9
j_call: TRBJ1-3
cdr3_length: 15
d_call: .
cdr3_nt: TGTGCCAGCAGTCCTCGGGCCTTCTCTGGAAACACCATATATTTT
cdr3_aa: CASSPRAFSGNTIYF

clone_size: few
v_call: TRBV28
j_call: TRBJ2-7
cdr3_length: 14
d_call: TRBD2
cdr3_nt: TGTGCCAGCACCCGGGGACTAGCCACCTACGAGCAGTACTTC
cdr3_aa: CASTRGLATYEQYF

clone_size: .
v_call: TRBV27
j_call: TRBJ1-6
cdr3_length: 15
d_call: .
cdr3_nt: TGTGCCAGCAGTTTTGGTCTGGAAGTGAATTCACCCCTCCACTTT
cdr3_aa: CASSFGLEVNSPLHF

clone_size: .
v_call: TRBV29-1
j_call: TRBJ2-1
cdr3_length: 15
d_call: .
cdr3_nt: TGCAGCGTTGAAGGAATAGCTGGGTTCTACAATGAGCAGTTCTTC
cdr3_aa: CSVEGIAGFYNEQFF

clone_size: .
v_call: TRBV2
j_call: TRBJ2-2
cdr3_length: 15
d_call: .
cdr3_nt: TGTGCCAGCAGTGAATATGGCGCCATCACCGGGGAGCTGTTTTTT
cdr3_aa: CASSEYGAITGELFF

clone_size: few
v_call: TRBV28
j_call: TRBJ1-1
cdr3_length: 13
d_call: .
cdr3_nt: TGTGCCAGCAGCATCGGAGGGAGCCAGGGAGCTTTCTTT
cdr3_aa: CASSIGGSQGAFF

clone_size: .
v_call: TRBV4-3
j_call: TRBJ2-1
cdr3_length: 17
d_call: TRBD2
cdr3_nt: TGCGCCAGCAGCCAAGAGGGGTCGGCTAGCGGACACAATGAGCAGTTCTTC
cdr3_aa: CASSQEGSASGHNEQFF

clone_size: many
v_call: TRBV27
j_call: TRBJ2-1
cdr3_length: 14
d_call: .
cdr3_nt: TGTGCCAGCAGTTTATATGACAACTCCAATGAGCAGTTCTTC
cdr3_aa: CASSLYDNSNEQFF

clone_size: many
v_call: TRBV20-1
j_call: TRBJ1-1
cdr3_length: 15
d_call: .
cdr3_nt: TGCAGTGCTAGACCCCCCTCGGCGGTGGGGACTGAAGCTTTCTTT
cdr3_aa: CSARPPSAVGTEAFF

clone_size: few
v_call: TRBV6-6
j_call: TRBJ1-1
cdr3_length: 16
d_call: .
cdr3_nt: TGTGCCAGCAGTCCGACTGGAGGCAGGGCGGGGCCTGAAGCTTTCTTT
cdr3_aa: CASSPTGGRAGPEAFF

clone_size: .
v_call: TRBV7-2
j_call: TRBJ2-7
cdr3_length: 13
d_call: .
cdr3_nt: TGTGCCAGCAGCTCGAGACGGAACTACGAGCAGTACTTC
cdr3_aa: CASSSRRNYEQYF

clone_size: .
v_call: TRBV6-5
j_call: TRBJ1-4
cdr3_length: 17
d_call: .
cdr3_nt: TGTGCCAGCAGTTACTCGGCCTCGGAAGGTACTAATGAAAAACTGTTTTTT
cdr3_aa: CASSYSASEGTNEKLFF

clone_size: few
v_call: TRBV9
j_call: TRBJ1-2
cdr3_length: 17
d_call: .
cdr3_nt: TGTGCCAGCAGCGTTTTCCTCACAGGACTACCCGTCTTGACGTTGACCTTC
cdr3_aa: CASSVFLTGLPVLTLTF

clone_size: many
v_call: TRBV5-1
j_call: TRBJ2-1
cdr3_length: 12
d_call: .
cdr3_nt: TGCGCCAGCAGTCCAAGGTTGAATGAGCAGTTCTTC
cdr3_aa: CASSPRLNEQFF

clone_size: few
v_call: TRBV5-1
j_call: TRBJ2-6
cdr3_length: 14
d_call: .
cdr3_nt: TGCGCCAGCAGTTCGGTTGCCGGGGCCAACGTCCTGACTTTC
cdr3_aa: CASSSVAGANVLTF

clone_size: few
v_call: TRBV20-1
j_call: TRBJ2-7
cdr3_length: 14
d_call: TRBD1
cdr3_nt: TGCAGTGCCGAGGGGGCGAAGAAGTCCTACGAGCAGTACTTC
cdr3_aa: CSAEGAKKSYEQYF

clone_size: many
v_call: TRBV4-2
j_call: TRBJ2-7
cdr3_length: 16
d_call: TRBD1
cdr3_nt: TGTGCCAGCAGCCGCTCGGGGCAGGGGGAGATCTACGAGCAGTACTTC
cdr3_aa: CASSRSGQGEIYEQYF

clone_size: many
v_call: TRBV10-3
j_call: TRBJ2-1
cdr3_length: 14
d_call: TRBD2
cdr3_nt: TGTGCCATCAGTCCTAGCGGGGTTTACAATGAGCAGTTCTTC
cdr3_aa: CAISPSGVYNEQFF

clone_size: .
v_call: TRBV9
j_call: TRBJ2-1
cdr3_length: 15
d_call: .
cdr3_nt: TGTGCCAGCAGCGTAGCTGGGACCCCTGGGTCTGAGCAGTTCTTC
cdr3_aa: CASSVAGTPGSEQFF

clone_size: few
v_call: TRBV5-1
j_call: TRBJ1-2
cdr3_length: 13
d_call: .
cdr3_nt: TGCGCCAGCAGCTTGAGTAACGAAAATGTCTACACCTTC
cdr3_aa: CASSLSNENVYTF

clone_size: few
v_call: TRBV20-1
j_call: TRBJ1-1
cdr3_length: 13
d_call: TRBD1
cdr3_nt: TGCAGTGCTAGAGGCAGGGGGGGCTTGGAAGCTTTCTTT
cdr3_aa: CSARGRGGLEAFF

clone_size: .
v_call: TRBV7-6
j_call: TRBJ1-5
cdr3_length: 14
d_call: .
cdr3_nt: TGTGCCAGCAGCTTACCGGGTTTCAATCAGCCCCAGCATTTT
cdr3_aa: CASSLPGFNQPQHF

clone_size: .
v_call: TRBV10-3
j_call: TRBJ1-2
cdr3_length: 15
d_call: .
cdr3_nt: TGTGCCATCAGTCTCAAAAGGGACGTTTCGTCAGGCTACACCTTC
cdr3_aa: CAISLKRDVSSGYTF

clone_size: .
v_call: TRBV5-5
j_call: TRBJ1-5
cdr3_length: 16
d_call: .
cdr3_nt: TGTGCCAGCAGCTTGGCCGGGCGAGGGCCCAATCAGCCCCAGCATTTT
cdr3_aa: CASSLAGRGPNQPQHF

clone_size: .
v_call: TRBV2
j_call: TRBJ2-1
cdr3_length: 15
d_call: TRBD1
cdr3_nt: TGTGCCAGCAGTAAGGACAGGGGGCGGTACAATGAGCAGTTCTTC
cdr3_aa: CASSKDRGRYNEQFF

clone_size: few
v_call: TRBV28
j_call: TRBJ1-4
cdr3_length: 14
d_call: TRBD1
cdr3_nt: TGTGCCAGCAGTTCGGGACAGGGGGCGGAAAAACTGTTTTTT
cdr3_aa: CASSSGQGAEKLFF

clone_size: few
v_call: TRBV20-1
j_call: TRBJ2-1
cdr3_length: 13
d_call: .
cdr3_nt: TGCAGCCCGGGACGAAGCTCCTACAATGAGCAGTTCTTC
cdr3_aa: CSPGRSSYNEQFF

clone_size: .
v_call: TRBV5-1
j_call: TRBJ1-1
cdr3_length: 14
d_call: .
cdr3_nt: TGCGCCAGCAGCGATCCCCGCGGGGCCACTGAAGCTTTCTTT
cdr3_aa: CASSDPRGATEAFF

clone_size: .
v_call: TRBV6-5
j_call: TRBJ1-1
cdr3_length: 19
d_call: .
cdr3_nt: TGTGCCAGCAGTTACTCGAGTGCGATCAGTCCGACGATGGAAACTGAAGCTTTCTTT
cdr3_aa: CASSYSSAISPTMETEAFF

clone_size: .
v_call: TRBV4-1
j_call: TRBJ2-5
cdr3_length: 21
d_call: .
cdr3_nt: TGCGCCAGCAGCCAACCGTGGGGACAGGGAAGGACTAGCGAGTACCAAGAGACCCAGTACTTC
cdr3_aa: CASSQPWGQGRTSEYQETQYF

clone_size: .
v_call: TRBV20-1
j_call: TRBJ2-3
cdr3_length: 18
d_call: .
cdr3_nt: TGCAGTGCTAGACGCCAGGGGGGTTTAACGGGAATCCCCGATACGCAGTATTTT
cdr3_aa: CSARRQGGLTGIPDTQYF

clone_size: few
v_call: TRBV6-1
j_call: TRBJ1-5
cdr3_length: 12
d_call: .
cdr3_nt: TGTGCCAGCAGTGAAACGAGTCAGCCCCAGCATTTT
cdr3_aa: CASSETSQPQHF

clone_size: .
v_call: TRBV5-1
j_call: TRBJ2-1
cdr3_length: 15
d_call: .
cdr3_nt: TGCGCCAGCAGATCTACTGGCCTCTCTGGCGATGAGCAGTTCTTC
cdr3_aa: CASRSTGLSGDEQFF

clone_size: many
v_call: TRBV30
j_call: TRBJ1-3
cdr3_length: 13
d_call: .
cdr3_nt: TGTGCCTGGAGTGTACTACTTGGACATCCCCGGTATTTT
cdr3_aa: CAWSVLLGHPRYF

clone_size: .
v_call: TRBV4-1
j_call: TRBJ2-7
cdr3_length: 16
d_call: TRBD2
cdr3_nt: TGCGCCAGCAGCCAAAGTCCTAGCGGGAGAAATGACGAGCAGTACTTC
cdr3_aa: CASSQSPSGRNDEQYF

clone_size: few
v_call: TRBV18
j_call: TRBJ2-7
cdr3_length: 15
d_call: .
cdr3_nt: TGTGCCAGCTCACCGGGAGCCGGGACTCGCTACGAGCAGTACTTC
cdr3_aa: CASSPGAGTRYEQYF